This passage covers 20 T cell receptor beta chains from one sample sequenced in a study of T cell changes during pregnancy in multiple sclerosis. Clones were sequenced by immunoSEQ multiplex PCR, and TCRdb holds only the in-frame ones, with some missing. The sample carries some 71,000 clones, 92% recorded once. Source: peripheral blood, taken after pregnancy. These receptor sequences come from a female donor with multiple sclerosis, enrolled in a pregnancy study.

J is TRBJ2-1 and V is TRBV11-2, with 8 positions matching TRBD2. The CDR3 sequence is 15 residues long. Germline V CDR1 and CDR2: SGHAT, FQNNGV. Trimming took 4 bases from V and 4 from J; bases not matched to a gene: 6. The CDR3 loop is CASSSGTSIYNEQFF. In nucleotides, the CDR3 is TGTGCCAGCAGCTCCGGGACTAGTATTTACAATGAGCAGTTCTTC. Full variable domain (missing parts from reference TRBV11-2 and TRBJ2-1): EAGVAQSPRYKIIEKRQSVAFWCNPISGHATLYWYQQILGQGPKLLIQFQNNGVVDDSQLPKDRFSAERLKGVDSTLKIQPAKLEDSAVYLCASSSGTSIYNEQFFGPGTRLTVL.

This clone has a handful of counts. The CDR3 nucleotides read TGTGCCAGCAGGGGCAGGGGTCTCTCTACAGATACGCAGTATTTT. It codes for CASRGRGLSTDTQYF. The chain recombines TRBV6-5 with TRBJ2-3; TRBD1 is a possible D gene (6 bases). Germline loops: CDR1 MNHEY, CDR2 SVGAGI. Trimming pared 6 bases from V and 3 bases from J, leaving 16 bases between. This CDR3 has 15 residues.

The chain employs TRBV7-2 and TRBJ2-3; tentatively, D is TRBD2 (6 bases). Trimming took 2 bases from V and 4 from J, leaving 13 bases between them. Germline V gives CDR1 SGHTA, CDR2 FQGNSA. This CDR3 contains 15 residues. The CDR3 here is CASSLQSGEADTQYF. CDR3 nucleotides: TGTGCCAGCAGCTTACAATCGGGAGAAGCAGATACGCAGTATTTT.

The J gene is TRBJ2-6, the V gene TRBV7-6, with no clear D. CDR1 is SGHVS and CDR2 is FNYEAQ in the germline V gene. CDR3 length equals 16 residues. V was clipped by 5 bases and J by 0 bases, with 11 bases between them. The CDR3 here is CASSAAVASGANVLTF. In nucleotides, the CDR3 is TGTGCCAGCAGCGCCGCAGTCGCCTCTGGGGCCAACGTCCTGACTTTC.

The chain employs TRBV28 and TRBJ1-2; 10 nucleotides line up with TRBD1. There are 16 residues in the CDR3. Germline CDR1 is MDHEN and CDR2 is SYDVKM. Trimming cost V 7 bases and J 8 bases; bases outside gene matches: 16. CDR3 residues: CASKGGDRGRSGGYTF. The DNA for the CDR3 is TGTGCCAGCAAAGGGGGAGACAGGGGGCGATCGGGAGGCTACACCTTC.

V usage is TRBV9 and J usage is TRBJ2-7, with D perhaps matching TRBD1 (6 bases). The CDR3 is made up of 15 amino acids. V gave up 0 bases and J gave up 4 bases, with 14 bases separating them. Germline lookup yields CDR1 SGDLS and CDR2 YYNGEE. The chain's CDR3 is CASSVGGTRLYEQYF. The CDR3 DNA is TGTGCCAGCAGCGTAGGTGGGACAAGGCTATACGAGCAGTACTTC.

The chain couples TRBV19 to TRBJ1-1, with TRBD1 identical over 7 bases. CDR3 length equals 14 residues. V was pared by 8 bases and J by 3 bases, with 9 bases of the junction left unmatched. CDR1 is LNHDA and CDR2 is SQIVND in the germline V gene (reference sequence). Written as DNA, the CDR3 is TGTGCCAGTGGGTTTGACAGGGTTGACACTGAAGCTTTCTTT. Translating it yields CASGFDRVDTEAFF.

The chain combines TRBV19 with TRBJ2-2; TRBD2 aligns across 12 bases. The CDR3 spans 16 residues. Germline V gene sequence: CDR1 LNHDA, CDR2 SQIVND (reference sequence). J gave up 5 bases and V 3 bases, and 4 bases lay outside the gene matches. In nucleotides, the CDR3 is TGTGCCAGTAGTATGGGGACTAGCGGGCCTACCGGGGAGCTGTTTTTT. Amino acid sequence: CASSMGTSGPTGELFF.

The V gene is TRBV5-1, the J gene TRBJ2-1; TRBD1 matches 7 bases. Germline trimming cut 1 base from V and 7 bases from J; bases unmatched to any gene: 5. Germline V gives CDR1 SGHRS, CDR2 YFSETQ. The CDR3 runs 14 residues. The CDR3 bases are TGCGCCAGCAGCTTGACAACAGGGGTGAATGAGCAGTTCTTC. Its protein is CASSLTTGVNEQFF.

This chain connects TRBV4-2 to TRBJ2-3, with 12 bases matching TRBD2. Trimming at V came to 0 bases and at J to 4 bases, leaving 2 bases not matched to a gene. The CDR3 contains 16 residues. Germline assignment: CDR1 LGHNA and CDR2 YNFKEQ. CDR3 loop: CASSQETSGSPDTQYF. The CDR3 bases are TGTGCCAGCAGCCAAGAGACTAGCGGGAGTCCAGATACGCAGTATTTT.

The rearrangement uses TRBV28 and TRBJ1-5, with 8 bases fitting TRBD1. V was clipped by 5 bases and J by 5 bases; unmatched bases: 5. CDR3 length: 14 amino acids. Germline CDR1 and CDR2: MDHEN and SYDVKM. CDR3 DNA sequence: TGTGCCAGCAGTCCCCAGGACAGGGATCAGCCCCAGCATTTT. Protein sequence: CASSPQDRDQPQHF.

This chain uses TRBV5-1 with TRBJ2-7, with 7 bases lining up with TRBD1. Trimming cost V 5 bases and J 1 base; bases outside gene matches: 3. From germline, CDR1 is SGHRS and CDR2 YFSETQ. The CDR3 contains 13 residues. CDR3 nucleotide sequence: TGCGCCAGCAGGGGGACAGAATCCTACGAGCAGTACTTC. Translation: CASRGTESYEQYF.

The V call is TRBV7-9, the J call TRBJ2-7, with D maybe TRBD2 (5 bases). The V gene lost 1 base and the J gene lost 4 bases, with 14 bases spanning the gap. The CDR3 covers 15 residues. Per the germline V gene, CDR1 is SEHNR and CDR2 is FQNEAQ (reference sequence). The CDR3 loop reads CASSLGGGPAYEQYF. DNA for the CDR3: TGTGCCAGCAGCTTAGGTGGCGGGCCGGCGTACGAGCAGTACTTC.

The chain recombines TRBV5-1 with TRBJ2-2, with D possibly matching TRBD2 (6 bases). The germline CDR1 and CDR2 sequences are SGHRS and YFSETQ. V gave up 3 bases and J gave up 4 bases, with 13 bases separating them. The CDR3 spans 15 residues. The CDR3 protein is CASSSAAGSTGELFF. CDR3 DNA: TGCGCCAGCAGCTCGGCAGCCGGGAGCACCGGGGAGCTGTTTTTT. The complete variable domain, with remaining parts taken from reference TRBV5-1 and TRBJ2-2, reads KAGVTQTPRYLIKTRGQQVTLSCSPISGHRSVSWYQQTPGQGLQFLFEYFSETQRNKGNFPGRFSGRQFSNSRSEMNVSTLELGDSALYLCASSSAAGSTGELFFGEGSRLTVL.

The chain recombines TRBV27 with TRBJ1-5; D is unclear. Trimming took off 3 bases at V and 0 bases at J, with 24 bases between the two ends. The CDR3 length is 20 residues. Germline values: CDR1 MNHEY, CDR2 SMNVEV (reference sequence). CDR3 in amino acids: CASSFVSNSPIDRSNQPQHF. In DNA, the CDR3 is TGTGCCAGCAGTTTTGTGTCCAATTCGCCGATAGATCGTAGCAATCAGCCCCAGCATTTT.

The rearrangement links TRBV7-2 to TRBJ2-5, with D possibly being TRBD1 (5 bases). The V end was cut by 1 base, the J end by 5 bases, with 14 bases between. The length of the CDR3 is 15 residues. CDR1 and CDR2 (germline): SGHTA, FQGNSA. The chain's CDR3 is CASSLDGSRVETQYF. DNA for the CDR3: TGTGCCAGCAGCTTAGATGGGTCCAGGGTGGAGACCCAGTACTTC.

This sequence joins TRBV29-1 and TRBJ1-5; 7 nucleotides agree with TRBD1. Germline V gene data show CDR1 as SQVTM and CDR2 as ANQGSEA. The CDR3 extends over 13 amino acids. Losses at the gene ends were 4 bases for V and 6 bases for J; bases not matched to a gene: 6. CDR3 DNA sequence: TGCAGCGTTGCCCCAGACAGGGTTCAGCCCCAGCATTTT. Amino acids: CSVAPDRVQPQHF.

This chain uses TRBV30 with TRBJ1-2, with 8 bases matching TRBD1. V lost 5 bases, J lost 7 bases, and 9 bases stayed unmatched. The CDR3 totals 13 residues. The germline CDR1 and CDR2 sequences are GTSNPN and SVGIG (reference sequence). The CDR3 spells CAWGLDRGGGYTF. The CDR3 DNA is TGTGCCTGGGGGTTAGACAGGGGAGGTGGCTACACCTTC. Full variable domain (missing parts from reference TRBV30 and TRBJ1-2): SQTIHQWPATLVQPVGSPLSLECTVEGTSNPNLYWYRQAAGRGLQLLFYSVGIGQISSEVPQNLSASRPQDRQFILSSKKLLLSDSGFYLCAWGLDRGGGYTFGSGTRLTVV.

The V call is TRBV2, the J call TRBJ1-5, with D unresolved. Trimming pared 5 bases from V and 4 bases from J, leaving 6 bases between. CDR1 and CDR2 from the germline V gene are SNHLY and FYNNEI. There are 12 residues in the CDR3. The CDR3 coding sequence is TGTGCCAGCAGTCGGGATAATCAGCCCCAGCATTTT. The encoded protein is CASSRDNQPQHF.

The chain joins TRBV4-1 to TRBJ1-1, with unresolved D. Looked up from germline, CDR1 is MGHRA and CDR2 is YSYEKL. Deletions cut 1 base from V and 3 bases from J, with 12 bases between. The CDR3 loop spans 15 amino acids. DNA of the CDR3: TGCGCCAGCAGCCAAGCGCGGTTGAGGGACACTGAAGCTTTCTTT. Its translation is CASSQARLRDTEAFF.